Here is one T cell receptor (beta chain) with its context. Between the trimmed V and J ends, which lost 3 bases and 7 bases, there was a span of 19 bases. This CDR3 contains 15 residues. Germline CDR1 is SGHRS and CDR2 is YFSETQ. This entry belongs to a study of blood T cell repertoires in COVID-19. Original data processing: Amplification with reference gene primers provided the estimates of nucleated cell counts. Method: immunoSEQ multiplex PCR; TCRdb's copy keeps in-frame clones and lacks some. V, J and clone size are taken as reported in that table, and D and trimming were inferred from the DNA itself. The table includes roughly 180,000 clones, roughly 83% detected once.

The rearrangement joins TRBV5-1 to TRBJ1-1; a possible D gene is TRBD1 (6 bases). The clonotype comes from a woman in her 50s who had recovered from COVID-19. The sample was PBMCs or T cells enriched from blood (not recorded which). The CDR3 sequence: CASSSSGAPEIEAFF. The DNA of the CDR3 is TGCGCCAGCAGCTCTTCAGGGGCCCCAGAGATTGAAGCTTTCTTT.